This TCR beta chain originates from a study of siplizumab effects on memory and regulatory T cells (dated by TCRdb to 2018 to 2020). About the investigation overall: The effect of the anti-CD2 antibody siplizumab on alloreactive T-cell subsets was examined in allogeneic mixed lymphocyte reactions constructed from human PBMCs. On the study overall, not on this receptor specifically: Because sequences at frequencies below about 10^-5 were poorly captured, only a minor fraction of alloreactive clones could be mapped back to unstimulated subsets. Unstimulated naive T cells appeared to be more diverse than memory T cells, and naive cells seemed to make a substantial contribution to the alloresponse. About 75-95% of proliferating CD4+ or CD8+ clones could not be given a naive or memory phenotype. No functional confirmation was obtained for the suppressive function of proliferating Tregs from siplizumab cultures. Siplizumab significantly reduced the cumulative frequency of alloreactive sequences traceable to unstimulated CD4+ memory T cells. In reactions with siplizumab, an average of roughly 70% of mappable alloreactive CD4+ clones were Treg-derived, compared with around 28% in control reactions.

Sorted unstimulated T cells and proliferating T cells recovered from mixed lymphocyte reactions underwent TCRbeta CDR3 sequencing. Fresh whole blood from about 11 HLA-typed healthy donors was used as the source from which PBMCs were isolated. With regard to this clone: Its target antigen remains unknown. Per-base quality was not reported, and no clone a single base away is much larger than it.

Library method: the immunoSEQ multiplex PCR assay. Around 94,000 TCR templates per sample were assayed on the deep sequencing platform. Genomic DNA extracted from sorted T cells was used for TCRbeta CDR3 sequencing. As for the original processing: Clonal analysis of TCRbeta CDR3 data was done in the R programming language. Comparing unstimulated samples against CFSE-low samples taken after the reaction was how alloreactive CD4+ and CD8+ clones were defined. Regulatory or non-regulatory origin of alloreactive CD4+ clones was assigned by matching sequences to the sorted unstimulated Treg and non-Treg repertoires. The table comes from immuneACCESS by way of TCRdb, which keeps in-frame sequences with V and J called. Part of the clones is missing from these tables; in studies checked, under half for an unresolved V gene and the rest for unknown reasons. That table supplies the V and J calls and clone size; D and trimming were determined from the DNA. The sample table records tens of thousands of clones; more than 80% of these occur just once. The biggest ten clones account for approximately 30% of the sample.

V sheds 7 bases and J sheds 2 bases, leaving 12 bases between their ends. The CDR3 spans 14 residues, from the cysteine through the phenylalanine. The retained sequence is limited to the CDR3, 42 bases, with the frame set at the first base. Per the germline V gene, MNHNS is the CDR1 and SASEGT is the CDR2. The sequence links TRBV6-1 to TRBJ1-5; too little of a D gene remains to name it. The TCR sequence derives from a human donor in good health. The source material was CD8+ T cells sorted from blood. The CDR3 in this case is CASTAGWGNQPQHF. The base sequence is TGTGCCAGCACCGCCGGTTGGGGCAATCAGCCCCAGCATTTT.